This T cell receptor beta chain is drawn from a study of a mutant IDH1 vaccine in newly diagnosed glioma. Study-level information: Treated patients were about 60% male, about 38% female, mean age approximately 41 years. Beforehand, treatment had been radiotherapy, temozolomide, or both; the majority received both.

Of note for this clone: Its matching antigen is unknown.

Study outcomes and limitations: There seemed to be no relation between pseudoprogression and changes in top peripheral T cell clonotypes.

As to time point: baseline, week 1 (first vaccination visit). As to treatment: pre-vaccination baseline after standard-of-care therapy. Diagnosis in the donors showed new WHO grade 3 or 4 astrocytomas that were IDH1-mutant and ATRX-lost. Germline lookup yields CDR1 GTSNPN and CDR2 SVGIG (reference sequence). The length of the CDR3 is 15 residues. Trimming took 0 bases from V and 4 from J; bases not matched to a gene: 4. This table comes from immunoSEQ multiplex PCR, and its TCRdb copy is limited to in-frame clones, with some not included. The top ten clones hold roughly 8.6% of a sample with roughly 32,000 clones, 65% to 80% of them seen once.

The TCR sequence derives from a man over 45 with glioma. Some clones in this sample may be carry-over from other donors' samples. The chain has TRBV30 and TRBJ2-3; 10 bases line up with TRBD2. The sequencing used peripheral blood mononuclear cells (PBMCs), collected from a glioma patient treated with radiotherapy, temozolomide or both. CDR3 DNA: TGTGCCTGGAGTGTGGCTAGCGGGGGTCCAGATACGCAGTATTTT. Its protein product is CAWSVASGGPDTQYF.